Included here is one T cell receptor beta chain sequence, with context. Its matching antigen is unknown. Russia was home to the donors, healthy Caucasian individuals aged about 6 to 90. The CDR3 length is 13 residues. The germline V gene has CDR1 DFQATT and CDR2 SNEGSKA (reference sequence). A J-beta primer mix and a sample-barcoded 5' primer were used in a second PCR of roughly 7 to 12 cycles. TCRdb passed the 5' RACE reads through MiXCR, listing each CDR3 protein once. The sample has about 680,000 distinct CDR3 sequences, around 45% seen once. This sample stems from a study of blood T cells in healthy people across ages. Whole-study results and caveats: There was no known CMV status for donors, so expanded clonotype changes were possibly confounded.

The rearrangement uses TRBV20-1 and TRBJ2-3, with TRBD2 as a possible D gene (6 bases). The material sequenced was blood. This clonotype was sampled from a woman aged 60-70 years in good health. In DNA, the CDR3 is TGCAGGCCCTCCAGCGGGAGCACAGATACGCAGTATTTT. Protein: CRPSSGSTDTQYF.